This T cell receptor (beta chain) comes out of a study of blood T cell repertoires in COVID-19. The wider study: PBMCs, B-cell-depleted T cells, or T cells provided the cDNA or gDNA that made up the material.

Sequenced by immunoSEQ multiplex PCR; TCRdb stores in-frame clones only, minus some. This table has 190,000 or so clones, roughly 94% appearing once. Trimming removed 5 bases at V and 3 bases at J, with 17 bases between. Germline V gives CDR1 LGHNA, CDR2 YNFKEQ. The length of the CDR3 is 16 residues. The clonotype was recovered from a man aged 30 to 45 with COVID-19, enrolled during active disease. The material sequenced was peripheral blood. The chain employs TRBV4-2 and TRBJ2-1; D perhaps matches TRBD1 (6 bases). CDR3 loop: CASSADSTKGYNEQFF. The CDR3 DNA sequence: TGTGCCAGCAGCGCGGACAGTACAAAAGGCTACAATGAGCAGTTCTTC.